This TCR beta chain was captured in a study of cytomegalovirus exposure and HLA in healthy donors. Both 60 Vbeta primers and 13 Jbeta primers went into the PCR. Libraries were prepared by immunoSEQ multiplex PCR; TCRdb keeps only in-frame clonotypes and omits some of them. Seen in this sample are 20,000 to 25,000 clones; the ten most common clones hold roughly 18%. Sequencing input: PBMCs. This TCR was sampled from a male donor in good health and CMV-seropositive.

For the CDR3, the DNA is TGCGCCAGCAGCCAAGACTCTAGCGGGATCTACAATGAGCAGTTCTTC. This sequence encodes CASSQDSSGIYNEQFF. This sequence joins TRBV4-3 and TRBJ2-1; TRBD2 agrees at 9 bases. The trim removed 0 bases at V and 3 bases at J, leaving 3 bases unmatched. The CDR3 loop spans 16 amino acids. CDR1 and CDR2 from the germline V gene are LGHNA and YSLEER.